Here is one T cell receptor (beta chain) with its context. In the study's own analysis: Amplification from reference gene primers served as the basis for estimated nucleated cell counts. The method was immunoSEQ multiplex PCR; TCRdb's version includes in-frame clones alone and lacks a portion of them. V, J and clone size were drawn from that table, and D and trimming were deduced from the DNA. The sample consists of about 180,000 clones, around four fifths of them appearing once. Trimming took 5 bases from V and 2 from J, leaving 25 bases between them. The CDR3 sequence is 18 residues long. Germline V lookup: CDR1 SGHNT, CDR2 YENEEA. This sample stems from a study of blood T cell repertoires in COVID-19. At the level of the study: Spain, Italy and the United States supplied samples that represented acute and convalescent COVID-19. PBMCs, B-cell-depleted T cells, or T cells were the source of the cDNA or gDNA that made up the material.

This TCR derives from a man in his 70s with active or convalescent COVID-19. This chain links TRBV11-3 with TRBJ2-7; TRBD1 might be the D (6 bases). Sequenced: peripheral blood. The CDR3 region is CASSPVRSRDIRTYEQYF. The CDR3 nucleotides are TGTGCCAGCAGCCCCGTCCGCAGCCGGGACATCAGGACCTACGAGCAGTACTTC.